These T cell receptor beta chains were read from a single sample in a study of cytomegalovirus exposure and HLA in healthy donors. Measured with immunoSEQ multiplex PCR; TCRdb has only the in-frame clones, and not every one. Of about 120,000 clones listed, 70% to 80% are singletons. Material: PBMCs. The receptors derive from a woman aged 40 to 50 in good health and CMV-seropositive. Both conserved end residues are part of each CDR3. The order of the fields is D gene, J gene, clone size, V gene, CDR3 protein, CDR3 DNA. A D gene is named only where the DNA matches it firmly. For some rows the clone size is stated as once, few or many, or as a class when expanded; others skip it.

>NA|TRBJ2-1|few|TRBV5-1
CASSLMTGNEQFF
TGCGCCAGCAGCTTGATGACAGGCAATGAGCAGTTCTTC
>TRBD2|TRBJ2-7|NA|TRBV19
CVSSLAGASYEQYF
TGTGTCAGTAGCTTAGCGGGAGCGTCCTACGAGCAGTACTTC
>TRBD1|TRBJ1-2|NA|TRBV6-5
CASSYGRTGTGYTF
TGTGCCAGCAGTTACGGTAGGACAGGGACTGGCTACACCTTC
>NA|TRBJ1-1|NA|TRBV7-2
CASSLTAEYTEAFF
TGTGCCAGCAGCTTAACCGCAGAATACACTGAAGCTTTCTTT
>NA|TRBJ1-1|NA|TRBV7-8
CASCKQLNTEAFF
TGTGCCAGCTGTAAACAACTGAACACTGAAGCTTTCTTT
>TRBD2|TRBJ2-5|few|TRBV2
CASNWGGQETQYF
TGTGCCAGCAACTGGGGGGGGCAAGAGACCCAGTACTTC
>NA|TRBJ2-2|once|TRBV6-5
CASSAGSTGELFF
TGTGCCAGCAGTGCAGGGTCGACCGGGGAGCTGTTTTTT
>TRBD2|TRBJ2-3|NA|TRBV7-9
CASSNSGRGSTDTQYF
TGTGCCAGCTCTAACAGCGGGAGGGGGAGCACAGATACGCAGTATTTT
>TRBD2|TRBJ2-5|few|TRBV5-1
CASSSGTLAGAEETQYF
TGCGCCAGCAGCTCGGGTACGCTAGCGGGGGCCGAGGAGACCCAGTACTTC
>NA|TRBJ2-2|few|TRBV27
CASKTDRGTGELFF
TGTGCCAGCAAGACAGATCGAGGCACCGGGGAGCTGTTTTTT
>NA|TRBJ2-5|NA|TRBV21-1
CASSKGSGTGHVTEQYF
TGTGCCAGCAGCAAAGGGTCCGGGACAGGACATGTTACAGAGCAGTACTTC
>NA|TRBJ1-2|NA|TRBV10-3
CAISESAGEWWKGYTF
TGTGCCATCAGTGAGTCGGCAGGGGAATGGTGGAAGGGCTACACCTTC
>TRBD1|TRBJ2-3|NA|TRBV7-3
CASSLTDRAQYF
TGTGCCAGCAGCTTAACCGACAGGGCGCAGTATTTT
>NA|TRBJ1-5|NA|TRBV18
CASSPERSYQPQHF
TGTGCCAGCTCACCAGAGAGATCTTATCAGCCCCAGCATTTT
>NA|TRBJ2-7|NA|TRBV5-5
CASSSVGGTYEQYF
TGTGCCAGCAGCTCGGTAGGGGGAACCTACGAGCAGTACTTC
>NA|TRBJ2-7|NA|TRBV16
CASSQSTGDEQYF
TGTGCCAGCAGCCAATCGACGGGAGACGAGCAGTACTTC
>NA|TRBJ2-2|NA|TRBV18
CASSSDSNTGELFF
TGTGCCAGCTCATCAGACAGTAACACCGGGGAGCTGTTTTTT
>NA|TRBJ2-3|NA|TRBV9
CASSVALTDTQYF
TGTGCCAGCAGCGTAGCCCTGACAGATACGCAGTATTTT
>TRBD1|TRBJ2-1|NA|TRBV6-4
CAKPLPAGGYNEQFF
TGTGCCAAACCTCTCCCTGCAGGGGGCTACAATGAGCAGTTCTTC
>NA|TRBJ1-2|NA|TRBV6-5
CASRMEPNYGYTF
TGTGCCAGCAGAATGGAGCCTAACTATGGCTACACCTTC
>TRBD1|TRBJ1-6|NA|TRBV2
CASKSGTGGEGSPLHF
TGTGCCAGCAAATCCGGGACAGGGGGCGAGGGTTCACCCCTCCACTTT
>TRBD2|TRBJ2-1|NA|TRBV5-1
CASSFGLAARGNEQFF
TGCGCCAGCAGCTTCGGACTAGCTGCGAGGGGGAATGAGCAGTTCTTC
>TRBD2|TRBJ2-1|NA|TRBV6-4
CASSVAGLAGSYEQFF
TGTGCCAGCAGTGTGGCCGGACTAGCGGGATCCTATGAGCAGTTCTTC
>TRBD1|TRBJ2-1|NA|TRBV6-1
CASSEALTGVKENEQFF
TGTGCCAGCAGTGAGGCCTTGACAGGGGTGAAGGAGAATGAGCAGTTCTTC
>TRBD1|TRBJ1-2|NA|TRBV7-2
CASSQGQAAISGYTF
TGTGCCAGCAGCCAGGGACAGGCGGCTATATCTGGCTACACCTTC
>TRBD2|TRBJ2-7|few|TRBV5-6
CASSWTTSGGYEQYF
TGTGCCAGCAGCTGGACGACTAGCGGGGGCTACGAGCAGTACTTC
>NA|TRBJ2-4|NA|TRBV2
CASSRGVAKNIQYF
TGTGCCAGCAGTCGAGGAGTAGCCAAAAACATTCAGTACTTC
>NA|TRBJ2-7|NA|TRBV18
CASSPQGSSYEQYF
TGTGCCAGCTCTCCCCAGGGGAGCTCCTACGAGCAGTACTTC
>NA|TRBJ1-4|NA|TRBV19
CASSPSPGTRGLRNEKLFF
TGTGCCAGTAGCCCTTCACCCGGGACACGGGGCCTAAGGAATGAAAAACTGTTTTTT